This TCR beta chain was identified during a study of cytomegalovirus exposure and HLA in healthy donors. Across the study: Some 85 million unique TCRs, all from HLA-typed donors, were included in an early release of the data. Findings of the study overall: As was reported, the HLA-A and HLA-B alleles of most subjects were accurately predicted from TCR beta sequences. A few CMV-associated chains were confirmed in vitro to be specific for CMV antigens.

The PCR was carried out with 60 Vbeta primers and 13 Jbeta primers. Profiled with immunoSEQ multiplex PCR; TCRdb holds only in-frame clones, not every one. The table lists around 100,000 clones. A word on this clone: Its antigen is not identified.

This clonotype was sampled from a man aged 50 to 60 in good health and CMV-seronegative. Sequenced material: PBMCs.

The CDR3 reads CASSLAGQRDEQFF. The CDR3 region has the DNA TGCGCCAGCAGCTTGGCGGGACAAAGAGATGAGCAGTTCTTC. V usage is TRBV5-1 and J usage is TRBJ2-1; tentative D call: TRBD1 (6 bases). CDR3 length: 14 residues. Germline CDR1 and CDR2: SGHRS and YFSETQ. V gave up 0 bases and J gave up 8 bases, with 12 bases separating them. Looking up the rest from reference TRBV5-1 and TRBJ2-1 gives the full variable domain: KAGVTQTPRYLIKTRGQQVTLSCSPISGHRSVSWYQQTPGQGLQFLFEYFSETQRNKGNFPGRFSGRQFSNSRSEMNVSTLELGDSALYLCASSLAGQRDEQFFGPGTRLTVL.